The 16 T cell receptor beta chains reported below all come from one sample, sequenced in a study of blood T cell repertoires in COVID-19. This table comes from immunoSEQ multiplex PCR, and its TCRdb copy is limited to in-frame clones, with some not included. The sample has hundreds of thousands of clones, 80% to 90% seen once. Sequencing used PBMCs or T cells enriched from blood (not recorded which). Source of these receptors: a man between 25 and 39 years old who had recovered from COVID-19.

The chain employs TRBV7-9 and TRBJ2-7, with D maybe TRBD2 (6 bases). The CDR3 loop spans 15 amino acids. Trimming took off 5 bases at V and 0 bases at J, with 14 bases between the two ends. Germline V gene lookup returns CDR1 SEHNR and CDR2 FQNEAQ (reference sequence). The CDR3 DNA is TGTGCCAGCAGCGGTAGCGGAGTTAGCTCCTACGAGCAGTACTTC. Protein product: CASSGSGVSSYEQYF.

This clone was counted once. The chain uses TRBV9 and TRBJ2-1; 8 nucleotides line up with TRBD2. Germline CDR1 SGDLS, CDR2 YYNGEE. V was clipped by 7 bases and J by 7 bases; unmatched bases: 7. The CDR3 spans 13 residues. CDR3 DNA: TGTGCCAGCTCAAGCGGGAGTGGTAATGAGCAGTTCTTC. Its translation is CASSSGSGNEQFF. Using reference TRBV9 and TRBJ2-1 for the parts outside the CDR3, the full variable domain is DSGVTQTPKHLITATGQRVTLRCSPRSGDLSVYWYQQSLDQGLQFLIQYYNGEERAKGNILERFSAQQFPDLHSELNLSSLELGDSALYFCASSSGSGNEQFFGPGTRLTVL.

Here the CDR3 reads CASSRPRGLGETQYF. In DNA, the CDR3 is TGTGCCAGCAGTAGGCCCAGGGGGCTGGGGGAGACCCAGTACTTC. The chain couples TRBV28 to TRBJ2-5, with 8 bases fitting TRBD1. V lost 5 bases and J lost 5; bases outside the gene matches: 10. The germline CDR1 and CDR2 sequences are MDHEN and SYDVKM. The length of the CDR3 is 15 residues.

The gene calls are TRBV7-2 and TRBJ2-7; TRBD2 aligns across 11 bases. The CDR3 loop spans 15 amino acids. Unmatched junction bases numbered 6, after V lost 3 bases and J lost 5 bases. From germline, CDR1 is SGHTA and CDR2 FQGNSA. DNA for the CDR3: TGTGCCAGCAGCTTGGCACTAGCGGGAGACCACGAGCAGTACTTC. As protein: CASSLALAGDHEQYF.

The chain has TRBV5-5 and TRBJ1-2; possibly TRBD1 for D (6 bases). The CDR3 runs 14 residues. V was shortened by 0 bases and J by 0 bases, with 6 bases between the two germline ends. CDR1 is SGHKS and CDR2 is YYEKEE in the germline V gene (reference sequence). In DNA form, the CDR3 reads TGTGCCAGCAGCTTGGACAGGGCTAACTATGGCTACACCTTC. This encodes CASSLDRANYGYTF. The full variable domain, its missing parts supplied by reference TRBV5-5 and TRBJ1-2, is DAGVTQSPTHLIKTRGQQVTLRCSPISGHKSVSWYQQVLGQGPQFIFQYYEKEERGRGNFPDRFSARQFPNYSSELNVNALLLGDSALYLCASSLDRANYGYTFGSGTRLTVV.

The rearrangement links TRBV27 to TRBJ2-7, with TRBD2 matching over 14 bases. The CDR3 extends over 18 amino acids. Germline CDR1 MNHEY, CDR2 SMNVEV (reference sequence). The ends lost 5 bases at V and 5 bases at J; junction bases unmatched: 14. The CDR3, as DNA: TGTGCCAGCAGTCCTAGGGCCGGGATGGGACTAGCGGGAGACGAGCAGTACTTC. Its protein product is CASSPRAGMGLAGDEQYF.

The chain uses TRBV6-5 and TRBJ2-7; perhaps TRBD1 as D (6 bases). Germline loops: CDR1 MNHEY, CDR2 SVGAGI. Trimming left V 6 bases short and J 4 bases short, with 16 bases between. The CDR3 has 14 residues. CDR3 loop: CASSQTGTSYEQYF. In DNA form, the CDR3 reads TGTGCCAGCAGCCAAACCGGGACATCGTACGAGCAGTACTTC.

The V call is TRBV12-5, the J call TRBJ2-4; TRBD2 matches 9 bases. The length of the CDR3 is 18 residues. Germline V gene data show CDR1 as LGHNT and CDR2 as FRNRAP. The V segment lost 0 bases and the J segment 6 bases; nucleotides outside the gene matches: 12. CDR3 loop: CASGLVGVAGGPRNIQYF. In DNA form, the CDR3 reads TGTGCTAGTGGTTTGGTAGGGGTGGCGGGAGGGCCTCGAAACATTCAGTACTTC.

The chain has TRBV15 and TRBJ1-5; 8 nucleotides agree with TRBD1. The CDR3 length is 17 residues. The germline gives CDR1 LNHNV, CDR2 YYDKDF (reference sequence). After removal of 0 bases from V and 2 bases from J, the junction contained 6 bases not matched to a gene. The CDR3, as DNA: TGTGCCACCAGCAGAGATTTGGGGACAGGACGCAATCAGCCCCAGCATTTT. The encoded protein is CATSRDLGTGRNQPQHF.

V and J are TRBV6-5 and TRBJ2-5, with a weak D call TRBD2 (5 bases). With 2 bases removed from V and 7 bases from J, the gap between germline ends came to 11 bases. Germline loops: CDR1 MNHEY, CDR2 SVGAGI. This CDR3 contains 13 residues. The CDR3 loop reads CASSYPGIGTQYF. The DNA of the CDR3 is TGTGCCAGCAGTTACCCCGGGATTGGGACCCAGTACTTC.

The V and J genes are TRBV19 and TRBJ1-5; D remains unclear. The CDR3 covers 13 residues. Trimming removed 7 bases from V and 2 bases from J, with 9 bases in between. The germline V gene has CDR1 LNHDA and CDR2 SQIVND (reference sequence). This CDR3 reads CASTGSGNQPQHF. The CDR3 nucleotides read TGTGCCAGTACCGGGTCAGGCAATCAGCCCCAGCATTTT.

Here the CDR3 reads CASSFSNLHPAQYF. CDR3 bases: TGTGCCAGCAGTTTCTCCAACTTGCACCCGGCCCAGTACTTC. This chain uses TRBV28 with TRBJ2-5; D remains unclear. With 3 bases removed from V and 9 bases from J, the gap between germline ends came to 17 bases. This CDR3 spans 14 amino acids. Germline lookup yields CDR1 MDHEN and CDR2 SYDVKM.

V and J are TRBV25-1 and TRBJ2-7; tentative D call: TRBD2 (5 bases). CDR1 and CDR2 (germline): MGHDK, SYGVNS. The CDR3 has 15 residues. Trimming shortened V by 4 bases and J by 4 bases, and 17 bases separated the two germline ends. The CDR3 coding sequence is TGTGCCAGCAGTGCCCATTGGGGTCGGGGATACGAGCAGTACTTC. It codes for CASSAHWGRGYEQYF.

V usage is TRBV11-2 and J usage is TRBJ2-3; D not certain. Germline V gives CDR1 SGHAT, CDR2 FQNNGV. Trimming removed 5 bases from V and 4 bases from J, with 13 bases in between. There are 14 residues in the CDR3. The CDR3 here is CASSPKTRPDTQYF. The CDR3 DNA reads TGTGCCAGCAGCCCGAAGACTCGACCAGATACGCAGTATTTT.

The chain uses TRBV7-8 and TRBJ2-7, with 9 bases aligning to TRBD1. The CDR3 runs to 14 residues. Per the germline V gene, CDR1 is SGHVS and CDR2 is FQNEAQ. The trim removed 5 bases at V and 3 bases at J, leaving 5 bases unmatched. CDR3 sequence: CASSPRDRVYEQYF. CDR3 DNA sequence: TGTGCCAGCAGCCCACGGGACAGGGTCTACGAGCAGTACTTC. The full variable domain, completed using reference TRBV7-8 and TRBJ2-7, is GAGVSQSPRYKVAKRGQDVALRCDPISGHVSLFWYQQALGQGPEFLTYFQNEAQLDKSGLPSDRFFAERPEGSVSTLKIQRTQQEDSAVYLCASSPRDRVYEQYFGPGTRLTVT.

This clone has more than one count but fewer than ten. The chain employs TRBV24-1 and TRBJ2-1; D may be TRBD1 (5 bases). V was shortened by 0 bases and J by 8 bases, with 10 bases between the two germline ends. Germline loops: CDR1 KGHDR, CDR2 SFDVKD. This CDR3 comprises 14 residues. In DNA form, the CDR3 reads TGTGCCACCAGTGATTTGCGGCAGGGCTATGAGCAGTTCTTC. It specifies CATSDLRQGYEQFF.